A selection of T cell receptor beta chains follows, all from one sample in a study of blood T cell repertoires in COVID-19. Measured with immunoSEQ multiplex PCR; TCRdb has only the in-frame clones, and not every one. Here the sample spans about 160,000 clones, 85% being singletons. What was sequenced was peripheral blood. The receptors were gathered from a human donor with acute or convalescent COVID-19. The donor label of this sample is uncertain. Both conserved end residues are part of each CDR3. The D gene is left open where the match is weak. The listing skips clone size in some rows; elsewhere it reads once, few, many or a size class.

CDR3	DNA	V	J	size	D
CAWSTPRSDNYGYTF	TGTGCCTGGAGTACCCCTCGGAGCGATAACTATGGCTACACCTTC	TRBV30	TRBJ1-2	once	.
CASSVEGRRQRSPLHF	TGTGCCAGCAGCGTAGAAGGCAGGAGGCAGCGATCACCCCTCCACTTT	TRBV9	TRBJ1-6	few	.
CASSPPGTQYF	TGTGCCAGCAGCCCCCCAGGGACGCAGTATTTT	TRBV12-3/TRBV12-4	TRBJ2-3	.	.
CASSSWTGGGWNTEAFF	TGTGCCAGCAGCTCCTGGACAGGGGGCGGTTGGAACACTGAAGCTTTCTTT	TRBV7-6	TRBJ1-1	.	TRBD1
CASSRPGGTEAFF	TGTGCCAGCTCACGCCCAGGGGGGACTGAAGCTTTCTTT	TRBV18	TRBJ1-1	.	TRBD1
CASSWPGQVNLNTEAFF	TGTGCCAGCAGCTGGCCGGGACAGGTAAACTTGAACACTGAAGCTTTCTTT	TRBV28	TRBJ1-1	.	TRBD1
CASSPDRVLLNQPQHF	TGTGCCAGCTCACCCGACAGGGTCCTTCTCAATCAGCCCCAGCATTTT	TRBV18	TRBJ1-5	.	TRBD1
CASSWRETQYF	TGTGCCAGCAGCTGGCGGGAGACCCAGTACTTC	TRBV3-1/TRBV3-2	TRBJ2-5	few	.
CASSLVPLAGTDTQYF	TGTGCCAGCAGCTTAGTCCCACTAGCGGGCACAGATACGCAGTATTTT	TRBV7-8	TRBJ2-3	.	TRBD2
CASSIPGQGANTIYF	TGTGCCAGTAGTATCCCGGGCCAGGGGGCAAACACCATATATTTT	TRBV19	TRBJ1-3	.	TRBD1
CASSPQGAGGRHPGELFF	TGTGCCAGCAGCCCGCAGGGGGCGGGGGGGCGTCATCCCGGGGAGCTGTTTTTT	TRBV3-1/TRBV3-2	TRBJ2-2	.	.
CASSYFSGTEAFF	TGTGCCAGCAGCTATTTCTCAGGTACTGAAGCTTTCTTT	TRBV7-9	TRBJ1-1	.	.
CASSFGTSGVQGEQYF	TGTGCCAGCAGCTTCGGGACTAGCGGGGTACAGGGCGAGCAGTACTTC	TRBV5-4	TRBJ2-7	once	TRBD2
CASRAIAGGPGEQFF	TGTGCCAGCAGGGCAATAGCGGGGGGGCCTGGTGAGCAGTTCTTC	TRBV6-5	TRBJ2-1	.	TRBD2
CASSLDRQRNTEAFF	TGCGCCAGCAGCCTTGACAGGCAGCGGAACACTGAAGCTTTCTTT	TRBV5-1	TRBJ1-1	.	.
CASSQDDRPHEKLFF	TGCGCCAGCAGTCAGGACGACAGGCCCCATGAAAAACTGTTTTTT	TRBV23-1	TRBJ1-4	.	.
CASSMEDETLHF	TGTGCCAGTAGTATGGAGGACGAAACCCTCCACTTT	TRBV19	TRBJ1-6	once	.
CASSTGVGQPQHF	TGTGCCAGCAGTACAGGGGTGGGGCAGCCCCAGCATTTT	TRBV7-7	TRBJ1-5	.	TRBD1
CASSRTGGTDTQYF	TGTGCCAGCAGTCGAACGGGGGGGACAGATACGCAGTATTTT	TRBV2	TRBJ2-3	.	TRBD2
CASSRGAGSEF	TGTGCCAGCAGCCGCGGGGCAGGATCAGAGTTC	TRBV28	TRBJ2-4	.	.
CASTLGQPQGGYTF	TGTGCCAGCACTCTGGGACAGCCTCAGGGGGGCTACACCTTC	TRBV6-6	TRBJ1-2	.	TRBD1
CASSLSSLSEKLFF	TGTGCCAGCAGTTTAAGCTCTCTCTCTGAAAAACTGTTTTTT	TRBV27	TRBJ1-4	.	.
CASSVSGQGFRNEQYF	TGTGCCAGCAGTGTGTCGGGACAGGGCTTTCGTAACGAGCAGTACTTC	TRBV6-1	TRBJ2-7	.	TRBD1
CASSWSRENSPLHF	TGTGCCAGCAGCTGGAGCAGGGAAAATTCACCCCTCCACTTT	TRBV7-9	TRBJ1-6	.	.
CASSPSAPGFSYGYTF	TGTGCCAGCTCACCGTCTGCACCGGGTTTCTCCTATGGCTACACCTTC	TRBV18	TRBJ1-2	.	.